This TCR beta chain was captured in a study of radiation and T cells in renal cell carcinoma. Using immunoSEQ multiplex PCR, the repertoire was profiled, and TCRdb retains in-frame clones only, with some absent. The data hold under 6,500 clones, with around half observed a single time. The treatment: 15 Gy SBRT to primary tumor, nephrectomy 4 weeks later. Trimming removed 2 bases at V and 14 bases at J, with 13 bases between. The germline gives CDR1 SNHLY, CDR2 FYNNEI. CDR3 length: 13 residues. The sequence derives from a man in his 60s with renal cell carcinoma. The genes are TRBV2 and TRBJ1-6; possible D gene TRBD1, 5 bases. Sequencing used tumor tissue, obtained from a patient whose treatment included radiotherapy and nephrectomy. The CDR3 spells CASSEQDWGALHF. In nucleotides, the CDR3 is TGTGCCAGCAGTGAACAGGATTGGGGCGCCCTCCACTTT.